This TCR beta chain emerged from a study of cytomegalovirus exposure and HLA in healthy donors. Study-level information: Assignment to the Caucasian-associated ancestry cluster applied to more than 75% of the approximately 380 genotyped donors. Study results and limitations: Listed as cytomegalovirus-associated were over 150 TCR beta chains. Most CMV-associated TCR beta chains were later found to appear HLA-restricted.

Germline CDR1 reads SQVTM; CDR2 reads ANQGSEA. The V segment lost 7 bases and the J segment 5 bases; nucleotides outside the gene matches: 6. The CDR3 sequence is 13 residues long. About this clone itself: Its antigen is as yet unknown.

The study ran its PCR with 60 Vbeta and 13 Jbeta primers. Assay: immunoSEQ multiplex PCR; the TCRdb copy retains only in-frame clones and omits some. The data show around 190,000 clones, roughly 87% seen once. The chain recombines TRBV29-1 with TRBJ2-5; TRBD2 matches 11 bases. The sequenced sample consisted of PBMCs. This clonotype was sampled from a woman in her 50s in good health and CMV-seronegative. CDR3 sequence reads: CSALLAGAETQYF. The CDR3 coding sequence is TGCAGCGCCCTACTAGCGGGGGCCGAGACCCAGTACTTC. Supplemented by reference TRBV29-1 and TRBJ2-5, the full variable domain reads SAVISQKPSRDICQRGTSLTIQCQVDSQVTMMFWYRQQPGQSLTLIATANQGSEATYESGFVIDKFPISRPNLTFSTLTVSNMSPEDSSIYLCSALLAGAETQYFGPGTRLLVL.